This entry describes one T cell receptor (beta chain). Its antigen is not known. The data originate from a study of shared clonotypes between healthy human individuals. Study results and caveats: The researchers took only blood, and tissue repertoires probably look different. With four donors compared, around 5% of naive CD4 clonotypes were shared. Rarefaction curves obtained for sorted subsets showed sequencing incomplete despite large depth.

Assay execution took place at the deep level. TCRdb keeps only in-frame clones here, not all; method: immunoSEQ multiplex PCR. The table has 2,500,000 or so clones, 80% to 95% seen once; the top ten hold approximately 0.35%. After removal of 5 bases from V and 6 bases from J, the junction contained 11 bases not matched to a gene. The CDR3 has 17 residues. Germline V CDR1 and CDR2: MDHEN, SYDVKM. This TCR was recovered from a man younger than 35 in good health. Some clones in this sample may be carry-over from other donors' samples. Sequenced: naive CD4+ T cells from PBMCs. As for subset: CD45RA+ positively selected. The genes are TRBV28 and TRBJ2-1; 12 bases map to TRBD2. The CDR3 spells CASSILAGGPTVNEQFF. In DNA, the CDR3 is TGTGCCAGCAGTATACTAGCGGGAGGTCCCACAGTCAATGAGCAGTTCTTC. Based on the CDR3 plus reference TRBV28 and TRBJ2-1, the full variable domain is DVKVTQSSRYLVKRTGEKVFLECVQDMDHENMFWYRQDPGLGLRLIYFSYDVKMKEKGDIPEGYSVSREKKERFSLILESASTNQTSMYLCASSILAGGPTVNEQFFGPGTRLTVL.